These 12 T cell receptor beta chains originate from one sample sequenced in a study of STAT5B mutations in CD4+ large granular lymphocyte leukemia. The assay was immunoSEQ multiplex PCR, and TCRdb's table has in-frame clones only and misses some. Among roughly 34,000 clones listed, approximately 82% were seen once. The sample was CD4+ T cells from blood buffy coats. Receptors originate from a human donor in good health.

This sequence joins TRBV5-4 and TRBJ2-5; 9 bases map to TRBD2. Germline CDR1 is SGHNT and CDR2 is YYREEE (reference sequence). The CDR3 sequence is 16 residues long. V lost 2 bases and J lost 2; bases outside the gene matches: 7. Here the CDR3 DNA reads TGTGCCAGCAGCTTAGGCCTAGCGGGACCTCAAGAGACCCAGTACTTC. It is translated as CASSLGLAGPQETQYF.

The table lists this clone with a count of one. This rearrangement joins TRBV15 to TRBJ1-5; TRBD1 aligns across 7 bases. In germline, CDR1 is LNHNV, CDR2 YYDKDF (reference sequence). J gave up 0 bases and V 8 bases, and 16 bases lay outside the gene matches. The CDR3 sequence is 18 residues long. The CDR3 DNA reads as TGTGCCACCGCTAAGTCCGGGACAGCTACTTATAGCAATCAGCCCCAGCATTTT. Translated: CATAKSGTATYSNQPQHF. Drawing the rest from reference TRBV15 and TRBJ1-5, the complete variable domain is DAMVIQNPRYQVTQFGKPVTLSCSQTLNHNVMYWYQQKSSQAPKLLFHYYDKDFNNEADTPDNFQSRRPNTSFCFLDIRSPGLGDTAMYLCATAKSGTATYSNQPQHFGDGTRLSIL.

The CDR3 spells CASRVRGLRDTEAFF. The DNA of the CDR3 is TGTGCCAGCAGGGTCAGGGGGCTCAGGGACACTGAAGCTTTCTTT. The V call is TRBV2, the J call TRBJ1-1; 8 bases agree with TRBD1. This CDR3 has 15 residues. J gave up 3 bases and V 6 bases, and 9 bases lay outside the gene matches. Germline-derived CDR1 and CDR2 are SNHLY and FYNNEI.

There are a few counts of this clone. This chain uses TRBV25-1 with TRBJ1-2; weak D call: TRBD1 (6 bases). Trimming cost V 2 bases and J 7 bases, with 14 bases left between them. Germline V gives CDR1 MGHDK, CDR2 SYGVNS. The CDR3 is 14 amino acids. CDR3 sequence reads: CASSEGYRDGGYTF. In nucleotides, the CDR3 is TGTGCCAGCAGTGAAGGATACAGGGATGGTGGCTACACCTTC.

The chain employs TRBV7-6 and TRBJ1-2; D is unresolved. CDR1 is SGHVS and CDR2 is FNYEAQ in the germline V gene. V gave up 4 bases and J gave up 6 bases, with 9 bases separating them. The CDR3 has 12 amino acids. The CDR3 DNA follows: TGTGCCAGCAGCTCGAATTCGGATGGCTACACCTTC. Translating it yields CASSSNSDGYTF. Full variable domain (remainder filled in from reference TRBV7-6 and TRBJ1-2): GAGVSQSPRYKVTKRGQDVALRCDPISGHVSLYWYRQALGQGPEFLTYFNYEAQQDKSGLPNDRFSAERPEGSISTLTIQRTEQRDSAMYRCASSSNSDGYTFGSGTRLTVV.

Here the CDR3 DNA reads TGTGCCAGCAGCCACAGGACGGGGGGAGTGGGTGGCTACACCTTC. The encoded protein is CASSHRTGGVGGYTF. The chain combines TRBV5-4 with TRBJ1-2, with D possibly TRBD1 on 5 matching bases. CDR1 SGHNT and CDR2 YYREEE come from the germline V gene (reference sequence). CDR3 length: 15 amino acids. Trimming took off 4 bases at V and 7 bases at J, with 20 bases between the two ends.

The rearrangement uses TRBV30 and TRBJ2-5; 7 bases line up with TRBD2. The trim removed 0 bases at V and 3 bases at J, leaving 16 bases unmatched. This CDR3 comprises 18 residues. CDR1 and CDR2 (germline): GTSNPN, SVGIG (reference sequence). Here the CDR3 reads CAWSVRRTSRNGEETQYF. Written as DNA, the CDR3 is TGTGCCTGGAGTGTGAGAAGGACTAGTAGGAATGGCGAAGAGACCCAGTACTTC. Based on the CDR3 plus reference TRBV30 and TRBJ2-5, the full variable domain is SQTIHQWPATLVQPVGSPLSLECTVEGTSNPNLYWYRQAAGRGLQLLFYSVGIGQISSEVPQNLSASRPQDRQFILSSKKLLLSDSGFYLCAWSVRRTSRNGEETQYFGPGTRLLVL.

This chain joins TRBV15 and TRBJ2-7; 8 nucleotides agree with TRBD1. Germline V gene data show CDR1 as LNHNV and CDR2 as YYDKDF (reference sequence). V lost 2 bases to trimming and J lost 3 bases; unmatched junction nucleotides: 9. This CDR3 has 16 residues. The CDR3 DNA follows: TGTGCCACCAGCAGACTACCGCACGGACAGGGCTACGAGCAGTACTTC. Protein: CATSRLPHGQGYEQYF.

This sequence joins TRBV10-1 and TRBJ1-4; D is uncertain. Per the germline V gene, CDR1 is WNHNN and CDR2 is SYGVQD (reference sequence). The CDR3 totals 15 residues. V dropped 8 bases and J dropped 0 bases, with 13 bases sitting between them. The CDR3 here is CASGSRRPTNEKLFF. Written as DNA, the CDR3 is TGCGCCAGCGGAAGCAGGAGACCAACTAATGAAAAACTGTTTTTT.

The CDR3 DNA reads as TGCGCCAGCAGACTGGACGGGGGGGGCAATCAGCCCCAGCATTTT. Translation: CASRLDGGGNQPQHF. This chain connects TRBV5-1 to TRBJ1-5, with D perhaps matching TRBD1 (5 bases). CDR1 and CDR2 from the germline V gene are SGHRS and YFSETQ. V lost 5 bases, J lost 2 bases, and 14 bases lay in between. This CDR3 region has 15 residues. Looking up the rest from reference TRBV5-1 and TRBJ1-5 gives the full variable domain: KAGVTQTPRYLIKTRGQQVTLSCSPISGHRSVSWYQQTPGQGLQFLFEYFSETQRNKGNFPGRFSGRQFSNSRSEMNVSTLELGDSALYLCASRLDGGGNQPQHFGDGTRLSIL.

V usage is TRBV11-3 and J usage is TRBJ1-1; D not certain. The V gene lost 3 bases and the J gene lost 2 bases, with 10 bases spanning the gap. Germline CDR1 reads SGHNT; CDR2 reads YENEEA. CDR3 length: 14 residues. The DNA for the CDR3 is TGTGCCAGCAGCTTTCGGACTTCTAACACTGAAGCTTTCTTT. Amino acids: CASSFRTSNTEAFF.

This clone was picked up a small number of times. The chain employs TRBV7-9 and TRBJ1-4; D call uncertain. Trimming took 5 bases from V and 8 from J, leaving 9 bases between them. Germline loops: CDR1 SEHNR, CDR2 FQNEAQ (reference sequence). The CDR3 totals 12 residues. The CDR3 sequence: CASSASTEKLFF. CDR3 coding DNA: TGTGCCAGCAGCGCCTCGACCGAAAAACTGTTTTTT.